These 23 T cell receptor beta chains came from one sample sequenced in a study of T cells in Graves' hyperthyroidism and ophthalmopathy. Amplification of TCR beta CDR3 regions was performed using RNA transcripts as template. An initial round of RT-PCR targeting the TCR CDR3 relied on the HTBI primer set. TCRdb reprocessed the multiplex PCR reads via MiXCR and lists one record per CDR3 protein. There are 450,000 to 600,000 distinct CDR3 sequences in the sample; just under 20% occur only once, and approximately 48% lies in the top ten. The sample consisted of blood. Source of these receptors: a man aged 40-49 years with Graves' ophthalmopathy.

To note about this clonotype: At one of its ends the junction is not consistent with the germline gene, which may arise from a read error. The rearrangement uses TRBV6-1 and TRBJ1-1; TRBD1 aligns across 7 bases. This CDR3 has 15 residues. CDR1 and CDR2 from the germline V gene are MNHNS and SASEGT. CDR3 sequence reads: CTSRRQGAVNTEAFF. Here the CDR3 DNA reads TGTACCAGCAGACGACAGGGAGCGGTGAACACTGAAGCTTTTTTT.

The count of this clonotype is one. Its ends do not fully match the called genes, so a read error is possible. This rearrangement joins TRBV4-1 to TRBJ1-4; D uncertain. This CDR3 has 19 amino acids. CDR1 is MGHRA, CDR2 YSYEKL, per germline. The CDR3 region is CTSSQDRLLVGGDNEKLFF. DNA for the CDR3: TGCACCAGCAGCCAAGATCGTCTCTTGGTCGGTGGGGATAATGAAAAACTGTTTTTT.

CDR3 in amino acids: CATRQSFSYEQYF. The CDR3 DNA reads TGTGCCACCAGACAGAGCTTCTCCTACGAGCAGTACTTC. The chain uses TRBV19 and TRBJ2-7; weak D call: TRBD1 (5 bases). The V gene's germline CDR1 is LNHDA and CDR2 SQIVND (reference sequence). The V end was cut by 10 bases, the J end by 0 bases, with 13 bases between. CDR3 size: 13 residues. Full variable domain (missing parts from reference TRBV19 and TRBJ2-7): DGGITQSPKYLFRKEGQNVTLSCEQNLNHDAMYWYRQDPGQGLRLIYYSQIVNDFQKGDIAEGYSVSREKKESFPLTVTSAQKNPTAFYLCATRQSFSYEQYFGPGTRLTVT.

This clonotype was counted at least ten times. The CDR3 loop is CSAYPKNQPQHF. The CDR3 region has the DNA TGCAGTGCTTACCCCAAGAATCAGCCCCAGCATTTT. This chain joins TRBV20-1 and TRBJ1-5; D is undetermined. Germline V gene data show CDR1 as DFQATT and CDR2 as SNEGSKA (reference sequence). The CDR3 covers 12 residues. Trimming cost V 5 bases and J 4 bases, with 9 bases left between them.

This clonotype was counted many times. The chain has TRBV10-3 and TRBJ2-1; D not resolved. Trimming took 9 bases from V and 0 from J, leaving 15 bases between them. Looked up from germline, CDR1 is ENHRY and CDR2 is SYGVKD. This CDR3 contains 15 residues. The CDR3 loop is CAMAKGTSSYNEQFF. The CDR3 bases are TGTGCCATGGCAAAAGGTACGAGCTCCTACAATGAGCAGTTCTTC.

The chain combines TRBV20-1 with TRBJ2-3; D is unclear. Germline CDR1 reads DFQATT; CDR2 reads SNEGSKA (reference sequence). CDR3 length: 15 residues. V dropped 5 bases and J dropped 3 bases, with 18 bases sitting between them. Written as DNA, the CDR3 is TGCAGTGCTTCCGGTGACTCGATTGGGACAGATACGCAGTATTTT. Residues: CSASGDSIGTDTQYF.

On this clonotype itself: Since a much larger clone is just one base distant, this may be a read error. The V call is TRBV28, the J call TRBJ1-1; D gene uncertain. CDR3 size: 12 residues. Germline V gene lookup returns CDR1 MDHEN and CDR2 SYDVKM. In DNA form, the CDR3 reads TGTGCCAGCAGTTTTAAGGGCACTGAAGTTTTCTTT. As protein: CASSFKGTEVFF.

At least ten counts were recorded for this clonotype. V usage is TRBV12-3 or TRBV12-4 and J usage is TRBJ1-5, with no clear D. Trimming stripped 4 bases from V and 0 bases from J, with 10 bases between. This CDR3 is built from 15 residues. The CDR3 nucleotides are TGTGCCAGCAGTTCGAGGACCGTTAGCAATCAGCCCCAGCATTTT. It yields the protein CASSSRTVSNQPQHF.

V usage is TRBV27 and J usage is TRBJ2-7; 9 bases agree with TRBD1. This CDR3 spans 16 amino acids. With V trimmed by 11 bases and J by 5 bases, 19 bases remained unmatched. In germline, CDR1 is MNHEY, CDR2 SMNVEV (reference sequence). In nucleotides, the CDR3 is TGTGCCGGGATAGGTGTAGGGGACAGGGCCACCCACGAGCAGTACTTC. It translates to CAGIGVGDRATHEQYF.

The V gene is TRBV10-1, the J gene TRBJ2-1, with D possibly TRBD1 on 7 matching bases. Trimming removed 6 bases at V and 5 bases at J, with 17 bases between. This CDR3 has 15 amino acids. Germline CDR1 is WNHNN and CDR2 is SYGVQD (reference sequence). CDR3 region: CASSHAGTANNEQFF. DNA for the CDR3: TGCGCCAGCAGCCACGCGGGGACAGCCAACAATGAGCAGTTCTTC.

This clonotype was observed a few times. The chain carries TRBV24-1 and TRBJ2-1; D possibly corresponds to TRBD2 (6 bases). Germline CDR1 and CDR2: KGHDR and SFDVKD. This CDR3 has 16 residues. Trimming shortened V by 1 base and J by 0 bases, and 9 bases separated the two germline ends. CDR3 DNA sequence: TGTGCCACCAGTGATTTCAGGGACTCCTCCTACAATGAGCAGTTCTTC. Translating it yields CATSDFRDSSYNEQFF.

This clonotype appeared a few times. The chain is built from TRBV3-1 and TRBJ1-6; TRBD1 might be the D (6 bases). The V end was cut by 0 bases, the J end by 5 bases, with 11 bases between. The CDR3 totals 16 residues. CDR1 is LGHDT and CDR2 is YNNKEL in the germline V gene (reference sequence). The CDR3 DNA follows: TGTGCCAGCAGCCAAGATCAGGGGTCTGATAATTCACCCCTCCACTTT. Protein: CASSQDQGSDNSPLHF.

This clonotype was observed a handful of times. V gene TRBV29-1 combines with J gene TRBJ1-1, with 8 positions matching TRBD1. V dropped 5 bases and J dropped 1; count of bases not matched to a gene: 6. The CDR3 totals 14 residues. Germline assignment: CDR1 SQVTM and CDR2 ANQGSEA. CDR3 protein: CSVITGGWNTEAFF. CDR3 DNA: TGCAGCGTTATAACAGGGGGATGGAACACTGAAGCTTTCTTT.

This clonotype was observed at least ten times. This rearrangement joins TRBV18 to TRBJ2-3, with a weak D call TRBD2 (5 bases). From germline, CDR1 is KGHSH and CDR2 LQKENI. Between the trimmed V and J ends, which lost 0 bases and 0 bases, there was a span of 10 bases. The length of the CDR3 is 16 residues. As DNA, the CDR3 is TGTGCCAGCTCACCACCGTCTAGCAGAAGCACAGATACGCAGTATTTT. As protein: CASSPPSSRSTDTQYF.

The chain employs TRBV28 and TRBJ1-3; D unresolved. The CDR3 sequence is 13 residues long. Germline V gives CDR1 MDHEN, CDR2 SYDVKM. Trimming removed 6 bases at V and 4 bases at J, with 10 bases between. The CDR3 loop is CASSVVGGNTIYF. The CDR3, as DNA: TGTGCCAGCAGCGTCGTAGGGGGAAACACCATATATTTT.

The gene calls are TRBV7-2 and TRBJ2-1; D uncertain. Germline values: CDR1 SGHTA, CDR2 FQGNSA. V lost 5 bases to trimming and J lost 4 bases, with 18 bases between them. The CDR3 contains 16 residues. CDR3 amino acids: CASSPPDPRRYNEQFF. The CDR3 DNA sequence: TGTGCCAGCAGCCCCCCGGACCCCCGCCGTTACAATGAGCAGTTCTTC. The full variable domain, rest sourced from reference TRBV7-2 and TRBJ2-1, is GAGVSQSPSNKVTEKGKDVELRCDPISGHTALYWYRQSLGQGLEFLIYFQGNSAPDKSGLPSDRFSAERTGGSVSTLTIQRTQQEDSAVYLCASSPPDPRRYNEQFFGPGTRLTVL.

This clonotype was seen only a few times. The CDR3 DNA follows: TGTGCCAGCAGCCCTGACAGGGGATTAGCAAACACCATATATTTT. Translation gives CASSPDRGLANTIYF. The chain carries TRBV3-1 and TRBJ1-3, with 8 bases matching TRBD1. This CDR3 contains 15 residues. The ends lost 4 bases at V and 6 bases at J; junction bases unmatched: 8. Germline CDR1 is LGHDT and CDR2 is YNNKEL (reference sequence).

The genes are TRBV30 and TRBJ1-5; D ambiguous. Trimming cost V 1 base and J 4 bases, with 5 bases left between them. The CDR3 sequence is 12 residues long. Germline V CDR1 and CDR2: GTSNPN, SVGIG (reference sequence). The CDR3 region is CAWSGQNQPQHF. The CDR3 region has the DNA TGTGCCTGGAGTGGTCAAAATCAGCCCCAGCATTTT.

This clonotype was detected ten times or more. This chain uses TRBV14 with TRBJ2-1; no clear D. CDR3 size: 14 residues. The germline V gene has CDR1 SGHDN and CDR2 FVKESK. The V gene lost 0 bases and the J gene lost 5 bases, with 8 bases spanning the gap. The CDR3 sequence is CASSQDLRDNEQFF. The CDR3 nucleotides are TGTGCCAGCAGCCAAGATCTCCGAGACAATGAGCAGTTCTTC. Full variable domain (outside the CDR3, taken from reference TRBV14 and TRBJ2-1): EAGVTQFPSHSVIEKGQTVTLRCDPISGHDNLYWYRRVMGKEIKFLLHFVKESKQDESGMPNNRFLAERTGGTYSTLKVQPAELEDSGVYFCASSQDLRDNEQFFGPGTRLTVL.

This clonotype turned up a few times. The rearrangement uses TRBV5-1 and TRBJ2-5; TRBD2 matches 8 bases. Germline V gives CDR1 SGHRS, CDR2 YFSETQ. V lost 0 bases and J lost 1; bases outside the gene matches: 5. The CDR3 is made up of 16 amino acids. Here the CDR3 reads CASSLVAGGPQETQYF. The DNA of the CDR3 is TGCGCCAGCAGCTTGGTGGCGGGAGGACCCCAAGAGACCCAGTACTTC. Full variable domain (missing parts from reference TRBV5-1 and TRBJ2-5): KAGVTQTPRYLIKTRGQQVTLSCSPISGHRSVSWYQQTPGQGLQFLFEYFSETQRNKGNFPGRFSGRQFSNSRSEMNVSTLELGDSALYLCASSLVAGGPQETQYFGPGTRLLVL.

This chain uses TRBV12-3 or TRBV12-4 with TRBJ1-2; possibly TRBD1 for D (6 bases). This CDR3 contains 13 residues. The V and J ends lost 2 bases and 8 bases respectively, with 12 bases between them. CDR3 nucleotides: TGTGCCAGCAGTTTAAGAGGGGGTTGGGGCTACACCTTC. Its translation: CASSLRGGWGYTF.

This clonotype appeared many times. CDR3 sequence (DNA): TGTGCCTCCTCGGGGGGGCCTGGAGATACGCAGTATTTT. Translation: CASSGGPGDTQYF. The V gene is TRBV30, the J gene TRBJ2-3; 8 bases agree with TRBD2. CDR3 size: 13 residues. Germline lookup yields CDR1 GTSNPN and CDR2 SVGIG (reference sequence). J gave up 5 bases and V 7 bases, and 8 bases lay outside the gene matches.

This clonotype was counted at least ten times. V gene TRBV18 combines with J gene TRBJ2-1; possible D gene TRBD2, 5 bases. Trimming stripped 3 bases from V and 6 bases from J, with 12 bases between. The CDR3 is 14 amino acids. Germline CDR1 KGHSH, CDR2 LQKENI. The CDR3 spells CASSPPGGGNEQFF. CDR3 coding DNA: TGTGCCAGCTCACCCCCCGGAGGAGGCAATGAGCAGTTCTTC.